The rows below give T cell receptor beta chains drawn from one sample of a study of blood T cell repertoires in COVID-19. Clones were read by immunoSEQ multiplex PCR, and TCRdb kept only the in-frame ones, dropping some. The table records around 22,000 clones, more than 75% of them present only once. The specimen sequenced was peripheral blood. Receptor source: a human donor with active COVID-19. The donor label of this sample is uncertain. Both conserved end residues are part of each CDR3. A D gene is named only where the DNA matches it firmly. For some rows the clone size is stated as once, few or many, or as a class when expanded; others skip it.

-	-	TRBV5-1	TRBJ2-5	12	TGCGCCAGCAGCGAGGCCCAAGAGACCCAGTACTTC	CASSEAQETQYF
-	TRBD2	TRBV27	TRBJ2-4	19	TGTGCCAGCAGCCTAGGCCTAGGATGGTCTAGCGGAGCCAAAAACATTCAGTACTTC	CASSLGLGWSSGAKNIQYF
-	-	TRBV5-5	TRBJ1-5	14	TGTGCCAGCACCACGGGAGGCTCGGGTCAGCCCCAGCATTTT	CASTTGGSGQPQHF
-	TRBD1	TRBV28	TRBJ1-2	12	TGTGCCAGCAGTCTTGGGGACAGTCGCTACACCTTC	CASSLGDSRYTF
-	-	TRBV5-1	TRBJ2-6	18	TGCGCCAGCAGCTTTCCCGGGGAGCTGGGAACGGGGGCCAACGTCCTGACTTTC	CASSFPGELGTGANVLTF
once	-	TRBV20-1	TRBJ1-3	13	TGCAGTGCTAGTCCAACGGTTGAAAACACCATATATTTT	CSASPTVENTIYF
-	TRBD1	TRBV18	TRBJ1-4	15	TGTGCCAGCTCACCAGGACAGGGCTTTAATGAAAAACTGTTTTTT	CASSPGQGFNEKLFF
-	-	TRBV12-3/TRBV12-4	TRBJ1-1	13	TGTGCCAGCAGTTTGGGGGGGAGGACTGAAGCTTTCTTT	CASSLGGRTEAFF
-	TRBD1	TRBV18	TRBJ2-7	16	TGTGCCAGCTCACCACCCGTCGGGACAGGAAACGACGAGCAGTACTTC	CASSPPVGTGNDEQYF
-	-	TRBV11-2	TRBJ1-1	13	TGTGCCAGCAGCTTAGGTCAAATGTCAGAAGCTTTCTTT	CASSLGQMSEAFF
-	-	TRBV6-5	TRBJ1-2	14	TGTGCCAGCAGTTACTCGTTCCGGGGGTATGGCTACACCTTC	CASSYSFRGYGYTF
-	-	TRBV12-5	TRBJ2-3	13	TGTGCTAGTGGTGTCGGAGCCACAGATACGCAGTATTTT	CASGVGATDTQYF
few	-	TRBV20-1	TRBJ1-1	14	TGCAGTGCTAGTGGCGGCTCGACGGACACTGAAGCTTTCTTT	CSASGGSTDTEAFF
once	-	TRBV6-1	TRBJ2-5	13	TGTGCCAGCAGTGAAGGACGGGGAGAGACCCAGTACTTC	CASSEGRGETQYF
-	TRBD1	TRBV2	TRBJ2-7	13	TGTGCCAGCAAACGGACAGGTCCGGGAGAGCAGTACTTC	CASKRTGPGEQYF
-	TRBD1	TRBV15	TRBJ1-5	17	TGTGCCACCAGCAGAGAGCCGACGACAGGGACCAATCAGCCCCAGCATTTT	CATSREPTTGTNQPQHF
-	-	TRBV4-1	TRBJ1-5	15	TGCGCCAGCAGCCGCGGGAGCAGTAACCATCAGCCCCAGCATTTT	CASSRGSSNHQPQHF
-	-	TRBV7-3	TRBJ2-1	15	TGTGCCAGCAGCTTCGGGGAGAGCTCCTACAATGAGCAGTTCTTC	CASSFGESSYNEQFF
-	-	TRBV6-4	TRBJ2-3	15	TGTGCCAGCAGTGAAAGGGGGACAAGCACAGATACGCAGTATTTT	CASSERGTSTDTQYF
-	-	TRBV28	TRBJ2-7	11	TGTGCCAGCAGCTCCTACTACGGGCAGTACTTC	CASSSYYGQYF
-	-	TRBV7-8	TRBJ1-2	14	TGTGCCAGCAGCCCGGACTGGAAGAACTATGGCTACACCTTC	CASSPDWKNYGYTF
-	-	TRBV19	TRBJ1-3	17	TGTGCCAGTAGTGCACCCTCGGTCCGGGAGGCTGGAAACACCATATATTTT	CASSAPSVREAGNTIYF
-	TRBD1	TRBV6-4	TRBJ2-7	14	TGTGCCAGCAGTGAACGGGACAGCTCCTACGAGCAGTACTTC	CASSERDSSYEQYF
-	-	TRBV9	TRBJ1-2	12	TGTGCCAGCAGCGTACAGGGCAATGGCTACACCTTC	CASSVQGNGYTF
-	TRBD2	TRBV7-9	TRBJ2-1	13	TGTGCCAGCTTAGCGGGGTTCGGCAATGAGCAGTTCTTC	CASLAGFGNEQFF
-	TRBD1	TRBV6-6	TRBJ2-6	17	TGTGCCAGCAGTCTACTGACAGGGGGGACTGGGGCCAACGTCCTGACTTTC	CASSLLTGGTGANVLTF
-	-	TRBV3-1/TRBV3-2	TRBJ1-2	15	TGTGCCAGCAGCCAGGGAATTACAGGATCGGGTGGCTACACCTTC	CASSQGITGSGGYTF
-	-	TRBV6-6	TRBJ1-1	13	TGTGCCAGCACCTTCAGTTCGAACACTGAAGCTTTCTTT	CASTFSSNTEAFF
-	TRBD1	TRBV19	TRBJ1-5	13	TGTGCCAGTAGTATCAGGGGGAATCAGCCCCAGCATTTT	CASSIRGNQPQHF
-	-	TRBV9	TRBJ1-2	13	TGTGCCAGCAGCGAGATACCCGGAGACGGCTACACCTTC	CASSEIPGDGYTF
-	-	TRBV2	TRBJ2-5	11	TGTGCCAGCAGTGACGAGGAGACCCAGTACTTC	CASSDEETQYF
-	TRBD1	TRBV5-1	TRBJ2-5	13	TGCGCCAGCAGCCAAGGACAGGAAGAGACCCAGTACTTC	CASSQGQEETQYF
-	TRBD1	TRBV23-1	TRBJ1-2	14	TGCGCCGACCGGGGGGACAGGGGCGACTATGGCTACACCTTC	CADRGDRGDYGYTF
-	-	TRBV7-9	TRBJ2-5	13	TGTGCCAGCAGCTTAGCGAGGAGGGAGACCCAGTACTTC	CASSLARRETQYF
-	TRBD1	TRBV5-1	TRBJ2-5	14	TGCGCCAGCAGCTTGGGACAGGGGCGAGAGACCCAGTACTTC	CASSLGQGRETQYF
-	TRBD1	TRBV5-5	TRBJ2-5	14	TGTGCCAGCAGCTCGCTAGGGGGCTGGGAGACCCAGTACTTC	CASSSLGGWETQYF
-	TRBD1	TRBV7-9	TRBJ1-4	15	TGTGCCAGCAGCTTAGCGACAGGGGGGAATGAAAAACTGTTTTTT	CASSLATGGNEKLFF
-	TRBD2	TRBV5-5	TRBJ2-7	15	TGTGCCAGCAGCTGGGCCACTAGCGGAGAGGGGGAGCAGTACTTC	CASSWATSGEGEQYF
-	TRBD2	TRBV7-2	TRBJ2-5	18	TGTGCCAGCAGCAACAAGGGGCGGCGTCTAGCGGGAGTAGAGACCCAGTACTTC	CASSNKGRRLAGVETQYF
-	-	TRBV7-2	TRBJ2-7	15	TGTGCCAGCAGCTTAGTCGCCGTAGCTGGTAGCGAGCAGTACTTC	CASSLVAVAGSEQYF
-	TRBD1	TRBV6-5	TRBJ1-2	15	TGTGCCAGCAGTCGCGGCGGACAGGGCACCTATGGCTACACCTTC	CASSRGGQGTYGYTF
-	TRBD2	TRBV5-1	TRBJ2-1	16	TGCGCCAGCAGCTTGACTAGCGGGAGCTCCTACAATGAGCAGTTCTTC	CASSLTSGSSYNEQFF
-	-	TRBV9	TRBJ2-1	16	TGTGCCAGCAGCGTAGAGATCAGCGTCTACTACAATGAGCAGTTCTTC	CASSVEISVYYNEQFF
-	-	TRBV2	TRBJ2-1	17	TGTGCCAGCAGTGATAGGGGCCTTCAACCCCCCTACAATGAGCAGTTCTTC	CASSDRGLQPPYNEQFF
-	TRBD2	TRBV11-3	TRBJ2-1	15	TGTGCCAGCAGCCCACTAGCGGGAGATTACAATGAGCAGTTCTTC	CASSPLAGDYNEQFF
medium-sized	-	TRBV14	TRBJ2-2	13	TGTGCCAGCAGCCCCTTCTTCTCCGGGGAGCTGTTTTTT	CASSPFFSGELFF
-	-	TRBV11-3	TRBJ2-3	14	TGTGCCAGCAGCTTAGTAGGGGTGACAGATACGCAGTATTTT	CASSLVGVTDTQYF
-	-	TRBV27	TRBJ1-1	14	TGTGCCAGCAGTTTAGGAGGGAGTGGCGCTGAAGCTTTCTTT	CASSLGGSGAEAFF
-	TRBD1	TRBV5-1	TRBJ1-3	17	TGCGCCAGCAGCTTGGATGGACAGGGATCTTTTGGAAACACCATATATTTT	CASSLDGQGSFGNTIYF
-	TRBD2	TRBV7-3	TRBJ2-5	16	TGTGCCAGCAGCTTAACTACTAGCGGGACGTCGGGGACCCAGTACTTC	CASSLTTSGTSGTQYF
-	-	TRBV4-3	TRBJ2-4	15	TGCGCCAGCAGCCAAGAGAACACCGCCAAAAACATTCAGTACTTC	CASSQENTAKNIQYF
-	TRBD2	TRBV19	TRBJ2-3	17	TGTGCCAGTAGTGACCAGGGACTAGCGGGATTCACAGATACGCAGTATTTT	CASSDQGLAGFTDTQYF
-	TRBD1	TRBV3-1/TRBV3-2	TRBJ2-7	15	TGTGCCAGCAGCCTCGGGACAGGATGGGCCTACGAGCAGTACTTC	CASSLGTGWAYEQYF
-	-	TRBV27	TRBJ2-7	13	TGTGCCAGCAAATCCCAGGGTACCTACGAGCAGTACTTC	CASKSQGTYEQYF
once	TRBD1	TRBV7-9	TRBJ2-2	16	TGTGCCAGCAGCCCGGGACAGGGTTTCCCCACCGGGGAGCTGTTTTTT	CASSPGQGFPTGELFF
-	TRBD1	TRBV6-5	TRBJ2-2	13	TGTGCCAGCAGCAGACAGGGTGAGGGGGAGCTGTTTTTT	CASSRQGEGELFF
-	-	TRBV5-4	TRBJ2-3	14	TGTGCCAGCAGCACACGCCAGGGTACAGATACGCAGTATTTT	CASSTRQGTDTQYF
-	-	TRBV7-6	TRBJ2-3	16	TGTGCCAGCAGCTTAGCTATGGTAGGGGGCACAGATACGCAGTATTTT	CASSLAMVGGTDTQYF
-	-	TRBV30	TRBJ2-7	11	TGTGCCTGGAGTGGCAGTTACGAGCAGTACTTC	CAWSGSYEQYF